Reported below is one T cell receptor (beta chain). The sample is drawn from a study of blood T cell repertoires in COVID-19. Study context: From the United States, Italy and Spain came samples of acute and convalescent COVID-19.

The protocol was immunoSEQ multiplex PCR, while the TCRdb copy is restricted to in-frame clones and leaves out a portion. The sample includes 100,000 to 150,000 clones, roughly 69% of them seen just once. This CDR3 spans 15 amino acids. Germline V gives CDR1 LNHDA, CDR2 SQIVND (reference sequence). V was shortened by 4 bases and J by 4 bases, with 11 bases between the two germline ends. This clonotype was obtained from a woman in her 70s with acute or convalescent COVID-19. The sample comprised peripheral blood. The rearrangement joins TRBV19 to TRBJ1-6, with D unclear. CDR3 coding DNA: TGTGCCAGTAGTACGGTAGCAGATTATAATTCACCCCTCCACTTT. It codes for CASSTVADYNSPLHF.